The clone carrying this T cell receptor beta chain turned up a few times. This entry is derived from a study of blood T cell repertoires in COVID-19. The germline gives CDR1 SGHTA, CDR2 FQGTGA. The CDR3 contains 14 residues. Trimming took 2 bases from V and 6 from J; bases not matched to a gene: 4. Produced via immunoSEQ multiplex PCR; TCRdb's table is partial and in-frame only. The sample lists 250,000 to 350,000 clones, around 90% occurring once. The receptor comes from a woman in her late teens or twenties with acute COVID-19. Sequences were obtained from PBMCs or T cells enriched from blood (not recorded which). The chain has TRBV7-3 and TRBJ2-1; 7 nucleotides line up with TRBD1. The CDR3 sequence: CASSLSRDSNEQFF. The DNA for the CDR3 is TGTGCCAGCAGCTTATCCCGGGACAGCAATGAGCAGTTCTTC.